Included here is one T cell receptor beta chain sequence, with context. The sample belongs to a study of blood T cell repertoires in COVID-19. Study as a whole: Samples taken during acute and convalescent COVID-19 were collected in the United States, Italy and Spain. Sample material is recorded as cDNA or gDNA derived from T cells, B-cell-depleted T cells, or PBMCs.

Authors' processing steps: Nucleated cell number was recorded as an estimate derived from reference gene primer amplification. Assay used: immunoSEQ multiplex PCR; TCRdb lists only in-frame clones, some missing. V, J and clone size are those of that table, while D and trimming were read from the DNA. Of fewer than 700,000 clones in the sample, around 90% were seen once. V dropped 7 bases and J dropped 8 bases, with 16 bases sitting between them. Germline V gene lookup returns CDR1 MDHEN and CDR2 SYDVKM. This CDR3 contains 13 residues. Seattle researchers signed up patients amid active infection and tracked them longitudinally.

This chain links TRBV28 with TRBJ2-3; a possible D gene is TRBD2 (6 bases). This clonotype originated in a woman aged 50 to 60 with COVID-19, enrolled during active disease. The sequenced material came from peripheral blood. CDR3 in DNA: TGTGCCAGCACCATAGGAGGGGCTCGTACGCAGTATTTT. This encodes CASTIGGARTQYF.